The rows below give T cell receptor beta chains drawn from one sample of a study of blood T cell repertoires in COVID-19. Measured with immunoSEQ multiplex PCR; TCRdb has only the in-frame clones, and not every one. This table holds just over 65,000 clones, roughly 89% found once. Sequenced: peripheral blood. The source is a man between 60 and 75 years old with acute or convalescent COVID-19. CDR3s include the opening cysteine and the closing phenylalanine or tryptophan. D genes are given only for firm matches. Rows may omit the clone size; those that give it use once, few, many or a size class.

D gene: NA
clone size: NA
V gene: TRBV21-1
J gene: TRBJ1-1
CDR3 DNA: TGTGCCAGCAGCACCAGACAGGAGAACACTGAAGCTTTCTTT
CDR3 protein: CASSTRQENTEAFF

D gene: TRBD1
clone size: NA
V gene: TRBV24-1
J gene: TRBJ2-5
CDR3 DNA: TGTGCCACCAGTCGGACAGGGGAGCTCCAAGAGACCCAGTACTTC
CDR3 protein: CATSRTGELQETQYF

D gene: TRBD1
clone size: NA
V gene: TRBV5-1
J gene: TRBJ2-7
CDR3 DNA: TGCGCCAGCAGCTCTACCGGGACAGGGGCCTACGAGCAGTACTTC
CDR3 protein: CASSSTGTGAYEQYF

D gene: NA
clone size: NA
V gene: TRBV6-5
J gene: TRBJ2-3
CDR3 DNA: TGTGCCAGCAGTTCGTCCTATAGCACAGATACGCAGTATTTT
CDR3 protein: CASSSSYSTDTQYF

D gene: NA
clone size: NA
V gene: TRBV5-6
J gene: TRBJ2-2
CDR3 DNA: TGTGCCAGCAGCCTAACAGGGTTGAGCACCGGGGAGCTGTTTTTT
CDR3 protein: CASSLTGLSTGELFF

D gene: TRBD1
clone size: NA
V gene: TRBV12-3/TRBV12-4
J gene: TRBJ1-2
CDR3 DNA: TGTGCCAGCAGTAGAGACAGGGCCTACGGCTACACCTTC
CDR3 protein: CASSRDRAYGYTF

D gene: NA
clone size: NA
V gene: TRBV5-1
J gene: TRBJ1-6
CDR3 DNA: TGCGCCAGCAGCCGTACCCGGGAAACCAATTCACCCCTCCACTTT
CDR3 protein: CASSRTRETNSPLHF

D gene: TRBD2
clone size: few
V gene: TRBV18
J gene: TRBJ2-5
CDR3 DNA: TGTGCCAGCGGTAATCAGCGGGGGGGAGTGGAGACCCAGTACTTC
CDR3 protein: CASGNQRGGVETQYF

D gene: NA
clone size: NA
V gene: TRBV18
J gene: TRBJ1-2
CDR3 DNA: TGTGCCAGCGCTCAGATACCTGCCTCCCAGGGCCCTCTTTACTGCACCTTC
CDR3 protein: CASAQIPASQGPLYCTF

D gene: TRBD1
clone size: NA
V gene: TRBV7-9
J gene: TRBJ2-1
CDR3 DNA: TGTGCCAGCAGTGGGGACAGTAGTTACAATGAGCAGTTCTTC
CDR3 protein: CASSGDSSYNEQFF

D gene: NA
clone size: NA
V gene: TRBV18
J gene: TRBJ2-7
CDR3 DNA: TGTGCCAGCTCACCCTCAGGCCTTGGCTCCTACGAGCAGTACTTC
CDR3 protein: CASSPSGLGSYEQYF

D gene: TRBD1
clone size: once
V gene: TRBV3-1/TRBV3-2
J gene: TRBJ1-2
CDR3 DNA: TGTGCCAGCAGCCAAGAAGGGGCGGGGGGACAGGGGGTCGTCTATGGCTACACCTTC
CDR3 protein: CASSQEGAGGQGVVYGYTF

D gene: NA
clone size: NA
V gene: TRBV19
J gene: TRBJ1-5
CDR3 DNA: TGTGCCAGTAGTATAGATGCGGGGGGCCTTCAGCCCCAGCATTTT
CDR3 protein: CASSIDAGGLQPQHF

D gene: NA
clone size: NA
V gene: TRBV10-2
J gene: TRBJ2-1
CDR3 DNA: TGCGCCAGCAGTGAGTCCCCGGACATGGAGACGAATGAGCAGTTCTTC
CDR3 protein: CASSESPDMETNEQFF

D gene: TRBD2
clone size: NA
V gene: TRBV6-2/TRBV6-3
J gene: TRBJ2-7
CDR3 DNA: TGTGCCAGCAGTTATCCCGTGGGACTAGCCTCCTACGAGCAGTACTTC
CDR3 protein: CASSYPVGLASYEQYF

D gene: NA
clone size: few
V gene: TRBV5-1
J gene: TRBJ1-2
CDR3 DNA: TGCGCCAGCAGCCTAAGTGCAGGGAACTATGGCTACACCTTC
CDR3 protein: CASSLSAGNYGYTF

D gene: TRBD1
clone size: NA
V gene: TRBV6-1
J gene: TRBJ1-6
CDR3 DNA: TGTGCCAGCAGTGGAGGGAGGGGACAGGGGATAAATTCACCCCTCCACTTT
CDR3 protein: CASSGGRGQGINSPLHF

D gene: NA
clone size: once
V gene: TRBV6-5
J gene: TRBJ1-1
CDR3 DNA: TGTGCCAGCAGTTACTCTACAGCCATGAACACTGAAGCTTTCTTT
CDR3 protein: CASSYSTAMNTEAFF

D gene: TRBD2
clone size: NA
V gene: TRBV19
J gene: TRBJ2-3
CDR3 DNA: TGTGCCAGTAAGGGGTGGAGGGAGGGGACAGATACGCAGTATTTT
CDR3 protein: CASKGWREGTDTQYF

D gene: NA
clone size: NA
V gene: TRBV3-1/TRBV3-2
J gene: TRBJ1-6
CDR3 DNA: TGTGCCAGCAGCCAAGATTTGGGGGCTGGTAATTCACCCCTCCACTTT
CDR3 protein: CASSQDLGAGNSPLHF

D gene: NA
clone size: NA
V gene: TRBV10-3
J gene: TRBJ2-7
CDR3 DNA: TGTGCCATCAATCAGGACCCCGGGAAGCAGTACTTC
CDR3 protein: CAINQDPGKQYF

D gene: NA
clone size: NA
V gene: TRBV6-6
J gene: TRBJ1-1
CDR3 DNA: TGTGCCAGCAGTTACGGTGCCGCGGGGACTGAAGCTTTCTTT
CDR3 protein: CASSYGAAGTEAFF

D gene: NA
clone size: NA
V gene: TRBV11-2
J gene: TRBJ1-5
CDR3 DNA: TGTGCCAGCAGCTTAGACAGGGCTAGCAATCAGCCCCAGCATTTT
CDR3 protein: CASSLDRASNQPQHF

D gene: NA
clone size: NA
V gene: TRBV13
J gene: TRBJ2-5
CDR3 DNA: TGTGCCAGCAGCTTAAGAGTAAAAAAAGAGACCCAGTACTTC
CDR3 protein: CASSLRVKKETQYF

D gene: TRBD1
clone size: medium-sized
V gene: TRBV5-1
J gene: TRBJ2-7
CDR3 DNA: TGCGCCAGCAACAAGGGACAGGGGTCCTACGAGCAGTACTTC
CDR3 protein: CASNKGQGSYEQYF

D gene: NA
clone size: NA
V gene: TRBV18
J gene: TRBJ1-1
CDR3 DNA: TGTGCCAGCTCACCTTTTTCGAGGGCAGGCCGAATGAACACTGAAGCTTTCTTT
CDR3 protein: CASSPFSRAGRMNTEAFF

D gene: NA
clone size: NA
V gene: TRBV14
J gene: TRBJ2-1
CDR3 DNA: TGTGCCAGCAGCCAAAGACTCCCACTGGAGGTTTTCAGCGAGCAGTTCTTC
CDR3 protein: CASSQRLPLEVFSEQFF

D gene: NA
clone size: once
V gene: TRBV30
J gene: TRBJ1-1
CDR3 DNA: TGTGCCTGGAGTCGTGACAAGAACACTGAAGCTTTCTTT
CDR3 protein: CAWSRDKNTEAFF

D gene: NA
clone size: NA
V gene: TRBV4-1
J gene: TRBJ2-1
CDR3 DNA: TGCGCCAGCAGCCAAGTAGCTAGTTTCAATGAGCAGTTCTTC
CDR3 protein: CASSQVASFNEQFF

D gene: NA
clone size: once
V gene: TRBV10-1
J gene: TRBJ2-7
CDR3 DNA: TGCGCCAGCTCACAGTCGAGCTCCTACGAGCAGTACTTC
CDR3 protein: CASSQSSSYEQYF

D gene: NA
clone size: NA
V gene: TRBV19
J gene: TRBJ2-7
CDR3 DNA: TGTGCCAGTAGTATGCGTCACGCAGGGGACTCCTACGAGCAGTACTTC
CDR3 protein: CASSMRHAGDSYEQYF

D gene: NA
clone size: NA
V gene: TRBV30
J gene: TRBJ1-1
CDR3 DNA: TGTGCCTGGAGTGTCGAGGTCCTGAACACTGAAGCTTTCTTT
CDR3 protein: CAWSVEVLNTEAFF

D gene: TRBD1
clone size: NA
V gene: TRBV27
J gene: TRBJ2-1
CDR3 DNA: TGTGCCAGCAGTTTGGGGGACAGGCCACACAATGAGCAGTTCTTC
CDR3 protein: CASSLGDRPHNEQFF

D gene: NA
clone size: NA
V gene: TRBV5-1
J gene: TRBJ1-3
CDR3 DNA: TGCGCCAGCAGCTTGGGGCCAGGAGGAGGAAACACCATATATTTT
CDR3 protein: CASSLGPGGGNTIYF

D gene: TRBD2
clone size: NA
V gene: TRBV5-1
J gene: TRBJ2-7
CDR3 DNA: TGCGCCAGCAGCTTTTTAAGCGGGGGGAACTCCTACGAGCAGTACTTC
CDR3 protein: CASSFLSGGNSYEQYF

D gene: NA
clone size: NA
V gene: TRBV6-5
J gene: TRBJ2-7
CDR3 DNA: TGTGCCAGCAGTTCAGGAGGGTTAACCTACGAGCAGTACTTC
CDR3 protein: CASSSGGLTYEQYF

D gene: TRBD1
clone size: once
V gene: TRBV3-1/TRBV3-2
J gene: TRBJ1-2
CDR3 DNA: TGTGCCAGCAGCCAAGGGGACAGGTGGATTGGGGGCTACACCTTC
CDR3 protein: CASSQGDRWIGGYTF

D gene: TRBD1
clone size: NA
V gene: TRBV20-1
J gene: TRBJ2-1
CDR3 DNA: TGCAGTGCTAGTTTCGGGACAGGTGAGCAGTTCTTC
CDR3 protein: CSASFGTGEQFF

D gene: NA
clone size: NA
V gene: TRBV7-9
J gene: TRBJ1-3
CDR3 DNA: TGTGCCAGCAGCCCCAAGGGGGTTCTCTCTGGAAACACCATATATTTT
CDR3 protein: CASSPKGVLSGNTIYF

D gene: NA
clone size: NA
V gene: TRBV18
J gene: TRBJ1-5
CDR3 DNA: TGTGCCAGCTCACCCGGTTTTGATCAGCCCCAGCATTTT
CDR3 protein: CASSPGFDQPQHF

D gene: TRBD1
clone size: NA
V gene: TRBV7-3
J gene: TRBJ1-1
CDR3 DNA: TGTGCCAGCAGCGAAAGACAGGGAACAAAAGCTTTCTTT
CDR3 protein: CASSERQGTKAFF

D gene: TRBD1
clone size: medium-sized
V gene: TRBV19
J gene: TRBJ1-1
CDR3 DNA: TGTGCCAGTAGTTCTCCAGGGGGCCCGAACACTGAAGCTTTCTTT
CDR3 protein: CASSSPGGPNTEAFF

D gene: TRBD1
clone size: NA
V gene: TRBV6-6
J gene: TRBJ1-6
CDR3 DNA: TGTGCCAGCAGTCCGGACAGGGGTTCCTATAATTCACCCCTCCACTTT
CDR3 protein: CASSPDRGSYNSPLHF

D gene: TRBD1
clone size: NA
V gene: TRBV24-1
J gene: TRBJ2-1
CDR3 DNA: TGTGCCACCAGTACAGGGGGCGAGCAGTTCTTC
CDR3 protein: CATSTGGEQFF

D gene: TRBD2
clone size: NA
V gene: TRBV7-9
J gene: TRBJ2-2
CDR3 DNA: TGTGCCAGCAGCACCCTTTTAGCGGGGACGTCTCGGGCCGGGGAGCTGTTTTTT
CDR3 protein: CASSTLLAGTSRAGELFF

D gene: TRBD1
clone size: NA
V gene: TRBV6-5
J gene: TRBJ1-1
CDR3 DNA: TGTGCCAGCAGTACCACAGGGGGGAGCGGTGAAGCTTTCTTT
CDR3 protein: CASSTTGGSGEAFF

D gene: TRBD1
clone size: NA
V gene: TRBV11-1
J gene: TRBJ2-1
CDR3 DNA: TGTGCCAGCAGCTTGGGACAGGCGCCATCGGGCAATGAGCAGTTCTTC
CDR3 protein: CASSLGQAPSGNEQFF

D gene: TRBD2
clone size: NA
V gene: TRBV18
J gene: TRBJ2-3
CDR3 DNA: TGTGCCAGCTCCAGGCTAGGACTAGCGGGCATTAGCACAGATACGCAGTATTTT
CDR3 protein: CASSRLGLAGISTDTQYF

D gene: TRBD1
clone size: NA
V gene: TRBV6-5
J gene: TRBJ1-1
CDR3 DNA: TGTGCCAGCAGGACGGGACAGCTGAACACTGAAGCTTTCTTT
CDR3 protein: CASRTGQLNTEAFF

D gene: NA
clone size: NA
V gene: TRBV28
J gene: TRBJ1-5
CDR3 DNA: TGTGCCAGCAGCCCCATAAGGGACAATGATCCCCAGCATTTT
CDR3 protein: CASSPIRDNDPQHF

D gene: NA
clone size: NA
V gene: TRBV19
J gene: TRBJ1-1
CDR3 DNA: TGTGCCAGTATTCCGAGGGGACAACTCCACAAGTTCGAAGCTTTCTTT
CDR3 protein: CASIPRGQLHKFEAFF

D gene: NA
clone size: NA
V gene: TRBV4-1
J gene: TRBJ1-1
CDR3 DNA: TGCGCCAGCAGCCAAGAACCCAGGGGAAGATTGAGGAACACTGAAGCTTTCTTT
CDR3 protein: CASSQEPRGRLRNTEAFF

D gene: NA
clone size: NA
V gene: TRBV7-9
J gene: TRBJ2-1
CDR3 DNA: TGTGCCAGCAGCTCACTACTTCAGGGAACAGGCGTCAATGAGCAGTTCTTC
CDR3 protein: CASSSLLQGTGVNEQFF

D gene: TRBD1
clone size: NA
V gene: TRBV10-3
J gene: TRBJ1-4
CDR3 DNA: TGTGCCATCAGTCAGAGGGACAGGGGGCTTGAAAAACTGTTTTTT
CDR3 protein: CAISQRDRGLEKLFF